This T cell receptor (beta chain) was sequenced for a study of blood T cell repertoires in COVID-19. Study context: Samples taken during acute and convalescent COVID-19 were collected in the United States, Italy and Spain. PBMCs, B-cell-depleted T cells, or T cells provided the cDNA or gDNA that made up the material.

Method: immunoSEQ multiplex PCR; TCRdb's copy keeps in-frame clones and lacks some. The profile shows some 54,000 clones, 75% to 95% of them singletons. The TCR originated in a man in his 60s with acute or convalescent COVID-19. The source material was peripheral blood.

DNA for the CDR3: TGTGCCACCAGCAGAGGACAGGTCCATCAGCCCCAGCATTTT. This codes for CATSRGQVHQPQHF. The rearrangement links TRBV15 to TRBJ1-5; possible D gene TRBD1, 6 bases. The CDR3 is 14 amino acids. Germline V gene lookup returns CDR1 LNHNV and CDR2 YYDKDF (reference sequence). Trimming shortened V by 1 base and J by 5 bases, and 9 bases separated the two germline ends.